This entry lists 21 T cell receptor beta chains sequenced from one sample in a study of identifying expanded T cells in peripheral blood. Assay used: immunoSEQ multiplex PCR; TCRdb lists only in-frame clones, some missing. The profile covers tens of thousands of clones, with approximately 86% appearing a single time and about 15% taken by the ten largest. The sequenced material came from blood. All receptors derive from a person aged 18-69 years in good health.

The DNA of the CDR3 is TGCGCCAGCAGCTTAGGCGGGGGGACCTACAATGAGCAGTTCTTC. Its protein is CASSLGGGTYNEQFF. This chain connects TRBV5-1 to TRBJ2-1, with 8 bases that match TRBD2. Germline-derived CDR1 and CDR2 are SGHRS and YFSETQ. This CDR3 region has 15 residues. With 2 bases clipped from V and 2 bases from J, the junction kept 3 bases outside the gene matches.

CDR3 coding DNA: TGTGCCAGCAGCTGGGACAGGGGGTGGGAGTACGATGAGCAGTTCTTC. Protein: CASSWDRGWEYDEQFF. The chain joins TRBV11-3 to TRBJ2-1, with 11 bases aligning to TRBD1. CDR1 and CDR2 (germline): SGHNT, YENEEA. CDR3 length: 16 residues. Trimming removed 4 bases from V and 8 bases from J; junction bases left unmatched: 10.

This clone was seen once. The gene calls are TRBV11-2 and TRBJ2-7; a possible D gene is TRBD1 (6 bases). Trimming removed 1 base at V and 3 bases at J, with 13 bases between. The CDR3 consists of 15 residues. Germline CDR1 is SGHAT and CDR2 is FQNNGV. The CDR3 here is CASSLAGARNYEQYF. CDR3 in DNA: TGTGCCAGCAGCTTAGCAGGGGCGCGGAACTACGAGCAGTACTTC.

The V call is TRBV14, the J call TRBJ2-6; D uncertain. Looked up from germline, CDR1 is SGHDN and CDR2 is FVKESK. The CDR3 has 18 amino acids. Trimming took 1 base from V and 0 from J, leaving 13 bases between them. CDR3 in amino acids: CASSQVRASFSGANVLTF. The CDR3 DNA reads TGTGCCAGCAGCCAAGTTCGAGCCAGCTTCTCTGGGGCCAACGTCCTGACTTTC.

Here the CDR3 reads CASSEQGRGYTF. For the CDR3, the DNA is TGTGCCAGCAGTGAACAGGGGCGAGGCTACACCTTC. The chain is built from TRBV2 and TRBJ1-2; D might be TRBD1 (6 bases). CDR1 is SNHLY and CDR2 is FYNNEI in the germline V gene. This CDR3 is built from 12 residues. V was shortened by 2 bases and J by 8 bases, with 9 bases between the two germline ends.

The chain combines TRBV6-5 with TRBJ1-3; 7 bases line up with TRBD1. The V and J ends lost 6 bases and 1 base, in that order; junction bases with no gene match: 6. CDR3 length equals 15 residues. Germline V gene sequence: CDR1 MNHEY, CDR2 SVGAGI. The CDR3 bases are TGTGCCAGCAGGCAGGACAGGTCGTCTGGAAACACCATATATTTT. This translates into CASRQDRSSGNTIYF.

This chain connects TRBV7-3 to TRBJ2-1, with D maybe TRBD1 (6 bases). The CDR3 totals 12 residues. The germline V and J ends were trimmed by 1 base and 10 bases, with 8 bases remaining between them. Germline CDR1 is SGHTA and CDR2 is FQGTGA. CDR3 in amino acids: CASSLRGGEQFF. The CDR3 DNA is TGTGCCAGCAGCTTAAGAGGGGGAGAGCAGTTCTTC.

The V call is TRBV18, the J call TRBJ2-7, with TRBD2 matching 11 bases. This CDR3 contains 14 residues. With V trimmed by 6 bases and J by 7 bases, 8 bases remained unmatched. Germline CDR1 KGHSH, CDR2 LQKENI. The CDR3 reads CASSELAGGEEQYF. CDR3 bases: TGTGCCAGCTCCGAGCTAGCGGGAGGTGAAGAGCAGTACTTC.

The chain recombines TRBV19 with TRBJ2-3; 11 nucleotides match TRBD2. Germline CDR1 is LNHDA and CDR2 is SQIVND (reference sequence). The CDR3 consists of 18 residues. The trim removed 1 base at V and 2 bases at J, leaving 8 bases unmatched. The CDR3 DNA reads TGTGCCAGTAGTATAGTTAGCGGGGGGGCCTCTCCCACAGATACGCAGTATTTT. Translating gives CASSIVSGGASPTDTQYF.

The chain carries TRBV25-1 and TRBJ2-4; D gene ambiguous. CDR1 is MGHDK, CDR2 SYGVNS, per germline. Trimming removed 4 bases at V and 6 bases at J, with 13 bases between. This CDR3 has 14 residues. The chain's CDR3 is CASSADESINIQYF. CDR3 nucleotides: TGTGCCAGCAGTGCCGACGAGAGTATAAACATTCAGTACTTC.

The V and J genes are TRBV30 and TRBJ1-5; D is unresolved. The CDR3 is 12 residues long. Germline V gene data show CDR1 as GTSNPN and CDR2 as SVGIG (reference sequence). The V end lost 7 bases, the J end lost 2 bases, and 9 bases lay between the germline ends. The CDR3 bases are TGTGCCTCCACCAGTGGCAATCAGCCCCAGCATTTT. This translates into CASTSGNQPQHF.

This clone has just a few counts. The chain has TRBV5-8 and TRBJ1-2; 8 nucleotides line up with TRBD1. This CDR3 has 14 residues. The V gene's germline CDR1 is SGHTS and CDR2 YDEGEE. The trim removed 7 bases at V and 5 bases at J, leaving 10 bases unmatched. This CDR3 is CASPYRGAGYGYTF. CDR3 sequence (DNA): TGTGCCAGCCCTTACAGGGGGGCAGGTTATGGCTACACCTTC.

This chain connects TRBV11-3 to TRBJ1-3; D remains unclear. V lost 4 bases to trimming and J lost 4 bases, with 8 bases between them. The CDR3 is made up of 13 amino acids. CDR1 SGHNT and CDR2 YENEEA come from the germline V gene. The CDR3, as DNA: TGTGCCAGCAGCTCCGGCGGAGGAAACACCATATATTTT. Amino acid sequence: CASSSGGGNTIYF.

This clone occurred a few times. J is TRBJ2-7 and V is TRBV9, with D tentatively TRBD1 (6 bases). The CDR3 totals 13 residues. Trimming cost V 4 bases and J 1 base, with 9 bases left between them. Germline lookup yields CDR1 SGDLS and CDR2 YYNGEE. DNA for the CDR3: TGTGCCAGCAGCCCCGGACAGTCCTACGAGCAGTACTTC. Its translation is CASSPGQSYEQYF.

The J gene is TRBJ2-1, the V gene TRBV27, with 7 bases fitting TRBD2. This CDR3 region has 15 residues. Germline V lookup: CDR1 MNHEY, CDR2 SMNVEV (reference sequence). J lost 9 bases, V lost 4 bases, and 12 bases had no gene match. The CDR3 region is CASSSYSGASREQFF. CDR3 nucleotides: TGTGCCAGCAGTTCCTACAGCGGGGCCTCCCGTGAGCAGTTCTTC.

The chain has TRBV28 and TRBJ1-1; D is unclear. There are 12 residues in the CDR3. The V gene's germline CDR1 is MDHEN and CDR2 SYDVKM. V was shortened by 7 bases and J by 10 bases, with 16 bases between the two germline ends. The DNA for the CDR3 is TGTGCCAGCACTTCCCTTGAGGGTGGAGCTTTCTTT. Protein: CASTSLEGGAFF.

The DNA for the CDR3 is TGTGCCGGCTCGGCGAAGGGACAGGGTGAGAAGTACTTC. It translates to CAGSAKGQGEKYF. This rearrangement joins TRBV6-1 to TRBJ2-7; TRBD1 agrees at 9 bases. The CDR3 is 13 amino acids. Germline V gene data show CDR1 as MNHNS and CDR2 as SASEGT. The V segment lost 11 bases and the J segment 11 bases; nucleotides outside the gene matches: 16.

This clone was observed a handful of times. The J gene is TRBJ2-3, the V gene TRBV5-4; TRBD2 aligns across 15 bases. CDR3 size: 17 residues. Germline values: CDR1 SGHNT, CDR2 YYREEE (reference sequence). Trimming removed 5 bases from V and 2 bases from J; junction bases left unmatched: 6. The CDR3, as DNA: TGTGCCAGCAGTTGGACTAGCGGGAGGGCCCTCACAGATACGCAGTATTTT. Translation: CASSWTSGRALTDTQYF.

The V gene is TRBV6-1, the J gene TRBJ2-3; 8 nucleotides line up with TRBD1. The CDR3 runs 14 residues. Looked up from germline, CDR1 is MNHNS and CDR2 is SASEGT. V was pared by 6 bases and J by 4 bases, with 6 bases of the junction left unmatched. CDR3 protein: CASRTGVGADTQYF. DNA for the CDR3: TGTGCCAGCAGGACAGGGGTAGGTGCAGATACGCAGTATTTT.

This clone showed up just a few times. This sequence joins TRBV18 and TRBJ2-1; tentatively, D is TRBD2 (6 bases). Trimming pared 3 bases from V and 5 bases from J, leaving 14 bases between. The CDR3 covers 15 residues. Germline CDR1 and CDR2: KGHSH and LQKENI. As DNA, the CDR3 is TGTGCCAGCTCACCGTCGCAGGGAGGCGACAATGAGCAGTTCTTC. This codes for CASSPSQGGDNEQFF.

This chain joins TRBV23-1 and TRBJ2-2, with 10 bases lining up with TRBD1. TRBV23-1 is marked as an open reading frame, function uncertain. The CDR3 sequence is 19 residues long. V lost 10 bases and J lost 6; bases outside the gene matches: 23. The CDR3 DNA sequence: TGCGCCACCGAACAAACCAGAATGACCGGGACAGGGGTGGCCGGGGAGCTGTTTTTT. It yields the protein CATEQTRMTGTGVAGELFF.